Only a few counts were recorded for the clone carrying this TCR beta chain. What it recognizes is unknown. CDR3 size: 10 residues. Trimming shortened V by 11 bases and J by 6 bases, and 7 bases separated the two germline ends. Germline lookup yields CDR1 LGHNT and CDR2 FRNRAP. TCRdb independently ran MiXCR on the reads; one entry per CDR3 protein. The profile shows about 360,000 distinct CDR3 sequences, roughly 20% of them singletons. These data originate in a study of T cell repertoires in cytomegalovirus infection. At the level of the study: CMV infection and matching HLA type were both indicated by public TCR beta signatures. Study-wide results and caveats: The study found HLA-C-restricted CMV-specific TCR beta clonotypes dominating the ex vivo response.

The J gene is TRBJ2-2, the V gene TRBV12-5; D gene ambiguous. The specimen was PBMCs. The sequence came from a human donor in good health (CMV status not recorded). Some clones in this sample may be carry-over from other donors' samples. DNA for the CDR3: TGTGCTCCTAGGGCCGGGGAGCTGTTTTTT. This translates into CAPRAGELFF.